These T cell receptor beta chains were read from a single sample in a study of early T cells in non-severe SARS-CoV-2 infection. TCRdb re-analysed the 5' RACE reads in MiXCR, keeping a single row per CDR3 protein. The data contain about 30,000 distinct CDR3 sequences, about 5.7% of them singletons. The source material was whole blood. These receptors all come from an adult who was a healthcare worker with PCR-confirmed SARS-CoV-2 infection or an uninfected control (not recorded which). Each CDR3 is given with its conserved first and last residue. Fields, in order: V gene, D gene, CDR3 protein. The D gene is left open where the match is weak.

TRBV12-3/TRBV12-4 | . | CASSFSNTEAFF
TRBV27 | . | CASSLWFAEVSEQYF
TRBV29-1 | TRBD2 | CSEIAWTRVRERYEQFF
TRBV30 | . | CAWGPKQDTQYF
TRBV7-9 | . | CASSLTRNTIYF
TRBV5-4 | . | CASSLTGANVLTF
TRBV27 | . | CASRGPTSYNEQFF
TRBV18 | . | CASSPVDRTHSYEQYF
TRBV28 | TRBD2 | CASGREYNEQFF
TRBV3-1 | TRBD2 | CASSPSGTSNTGELFF
TRBV12-3/TRBV12-4 | TRBD2 | CASQQLLAGDPRREETQYF
TRBV27 | . | CASSLMGQPQHF
TRBV29-1 | . | CSVEDRGDTAGANVLTF
TRBV28 | . | CATRRWFGASTGELFF
TRBV7-7 | . | CASSLTLNTEAFF
TRBV11-2 | . | CASSLKLTASGANVLTF
TRBV3-1 | . | CASSQDPGLRAKNIQYF
TRBV27 | TRBD2 | CASTGTSRSIQYF
TRBV2 | . | CASSETMGPERQFF
TRBV6-5 | TRBD1 | CASTRTGAYEQYF
TRBV12-3/TRBV12-4 | . | CASSFARAYEQYF
TRBV18 | TRBD2 | CASSPLGLAGGNYNEQFF
TRBV3-1 | TRBD2 | CASSPPGTSGRKFF
TRBV7-9 | TRBD2 | CASSLPIAMREYTDTQYF
TRBV2 | . | CASGRASPNIQYF
TRBV2 | TRBD2 | CASSGGSDTQYF
TRBV20-1 | . | CSASGPLNTEAFF
TRBV30 | . | CAWGLGQGPGEAFF
TRBV4-2 | . | CASSQDRATRYNEQFF
TRBV4-2 | TRBD2 | CASSQAEDWLAGAADTQYF
TRBV2 | . | CASSEIKVENTEAFF
TRBV7-6 | . | CASSLSNTGELFF
TRBV7-2 | . | CASSLNSGSLYGYTF
TRBV19 | . | CASSVSAWAPNEQYF
TRBV28 | TRBD2 | CATGTSGFDEQYF
TRBV7-3 | . | CASSFGVSDEQFF
TRBV18 | . | CASSPGGTTKDEQFF
TRBV4-1 | TRBD1 | CASSKNRGRGETQYF
TRBV7-2 | . | CASSLEGPRTDTQYF
TRBV5-4 | . | CASSLPGGSGELFF
TRBV27 | . | CASSQGTTPLASPLHF
TRBV2 | . | CASREGTIDQPQHF
TRBV10-3 | . | CAITDSPYEQYF
TRBV7-6 | TRBD2 | CASSLVPGGRRDTQYF
TRBV4-1 | . | CASSQGGGQNYGYTF
TRBV3-1 | TRBD1 | CASSQDLGQGAFGYTF
TRBV11-2 | . | CASSLSGLAPNEQFF
TRBV28 | . | CASSWTNYEQYF
TRBV19 | TRBD2 | CASSIGGSGNYEQYF